One sample yielded the 2 T cell receptor beta chains listed below, sequenced in a study of radiation and T cells in renal cell carcinoma. Time point given: blood 2 weeks post-SBRT. The treatment was: 15 Gy SBRT to primary tumor, nephrectomy 4 weeks later. Libraries were prepared by immunoSEQ multiplex PCR; TCRdb keeps only in-frame clonotypes and omits some of them. Of tens of thousands of clones listed, over 75% are singletons. Sequencing used blood, obtained from a patient whose treatment included radiotherapy and nephrectomy. These receptors were taken from a man between 60 and 75 years old with renal cell carcinoma.

The chain employs TRBV5-1 and TRBJ2-5; TRBD2 matches at 8 bases. This CDR3 has 18 amino acids. V gave up 0 bases and J gave up 4 bases; unmatched junction bases: 14. Germline V gene lookup returns CDR1 SGHRS and CDR2 YFSETQ. CDR3 sequence reads: CASSLGSASGPRAETQYF. In DNA form, the CDR3 reads TGCGCCAGCAGCTTGGGATCGGCTAGCGGGCCAAGAGCAGAGACCCAGTACTTC.

The chain has TRBV7-8 and TRBJ1-5, with a tentative D call TRBD1 (6 bases). Trimming removed 6 bases at V and 4 bases at J, with 13 bases between. The CDR3 has 14 residues. Germline V gene data show CDR1 as SGHVS and CDR2 as FQNEAQ. In DNA, the CDR3 is TGTGCCAGCAGTTCCAACAGGGATAATCAGCCCCAGCATTTT. Encoded protein: CASSSNRDNQPQHF.